The subject of this entry is one T cell receptor beta chain. Antigen: not known. This may stem from a read error, because a much larger clone lies one nucleotide away. Lacking the conserved final phenylalanine or tryptophan, this CDR3 likely reflects a read error. The data were taken from a study of blood T cells in healthy people across ages. CDR1 DFQATT and CDR2 SNEGSKA come from the germline V gene (reference sequence). The CDR3 contains 14 residues. Study-level points and caveats: Calculation of diversity from one million T cells yielded estimates considered to be underestimates. Naive CD4+ cell counts and diversity both ran higher in long-lived than in aged donors. With naive T cell percentage, TCR beta diversity showed a strong correlation.

For the second PCR, which ran for about 7 to 11 cycles, a sample-barcoded 5' primer and a J-beta primer mix were used. TCRdb fed the 5' RACE reads into MiXCR, producing one record per CDR3 protein. The sample records 1.5 million to 2 million distinct CDR3 sequences, 28% being singletons. The TCR originated in a young woman in good health. Input material: blood. The V and J genes are TRBV20-1 and TRBJ2-5, with D perhaps TRBD2 (6 bases). The J call may not be correct, given that the DNA end is closer to TRBJ2-7. The DNA for the CDR3 is TGCAGTGCTAGTTGGCCGGGGGAGGACTACGAGCAGTACCTC. Translation gives CSASWPGEDYEQYL.